This paragraph reports one T cell receptor beta chain. Its matching antigen is unknown. Per germline, CDR1 SGHRS and CDR2 YFSETQ. V trimming: 0 bases; J trimming: 3 bases; junction bases outside the gene matches: 2. The CDR3 is 14 residues long. The method was immunoSEQ multiplex PCR; TCRdb's version includes in-frame clones alone and lacks a portion of them. The sample comprises about 17,000 clones, approximately 91% of which are singletons, and approximately 14% rests with the top ten. The data were obtained in a study of chemoradiotherapy in HPV16-positive cancers. Notes on the study in general: Candidate HPV-specific clones and E7-related TCR motifs grew in tumor during treatment. Better recurrence-free survival went with HPV-responsive T-cell expansion in HPV16-positive patients.

The sample here was blood, taken from a patient who underwent chemoradiotherapy. The clonotype was recovered from a human donor with HPV-associated anogenital cancer. The gene calls are TRBV5-1 and TRBJ2-7; the match to TRBD1 covers 8 bases. In DNA, the CDR3 is TGCGCCAGCAGCTTGGGGACAGGGTACTACGAGCAGTACGTC. Its protein product is CASSLGTGYYEQYV.